A selection of T cell receptor beta chains follows, all from one sample in a study of blood T cell repertoires in COVID-19. Using immunoSEQ multiplex PCR, the repertoire was profiled, and TCRdb retains in-frame clones only, with some absent. The sample records roughly 500,000 clones, 85% to 90% being singletons. Sequencing was done on a sample of PBMCs or T cells enriched from blood (not recorded which). The source is a middle-aged woman who had recovered from COVID-19. CDR3s include the opening cysteine and the closing phenylalanine or tryptophan. D genes are given only for firm matches. Size tells how often a clone was seen (once, few, many) or the class of an expanded clone, and some rows leave it out.

v_call	d_call	clone_size	j_call	cdr3_aa	cdr3_nt
TRBV5-4	-	once	TRBJ1-1	CASTQGLLGDTEAFF	TGTGCCAGCACCCAGGGGTTATTGGGGGACACTGAAGCTTTCTTT
TRBV11-3	-	once	TRBJ2-7	CASSAPANEQYF	TGTGCCAGCAGTGCTCCCGCGAACGAGCAGTACTTC
TRBV10-3	TRBD1	once	TRBJ2-7	CAISGRGPDEQYF	TGTGCCATCAGTGGTAGGGGGCCGGACGAGCAGTACTTC
TRBV7-6	TRBD2	-	TRBJ2-1	CASSSASGPTREQFF	TGTGCCAGCAGTTCCGCTAGCGGGCCAACCCGGGAGCAGTTCTTC
TRBV14	-	-	TRBJ2-2	CASSQESTNTGELFF	TGTGCCAGCAGCCAAGAATCCACGAACACCGGGGAGCTGTTTTTT
TRBV5-1	-	-	TRBJ2-5	CASSLLGGPQETQYF	TGCGCCAGCAGCTTACTGGGGGGTCCCCAAGAGACCCAGTACTTC
TRBV7-9	-	many	TRBJ2-3	CASSLGQEVADTQYF	TGTGCCAGCAGCTTAGGACAGGAGGTAGCGGATACGCAGTATTTT
TRBV6-4	-	-	TRBJ2-4	CASSEIMGGGIQYF	TGTGCCAGCAGTGAAATAATGGGCGGAGGCATTCAGTACTTC
TRBV4-3	TRBD2	-	TRBJ2-3	CASSQALAADTQYF	TGCGCCAGCAGCCAAGCACTAGCGGCAGATACGCAGTATTTT
TRBV5-5	-	-	TRBJ1-3	CASSEGGYSGNTIYF	TGTGCCAGCAGCGAAGGGGGTTACTCTGGAAACACCATATATTTT
TRBV6-4	TRBD1	-	TRBJ2-3	CASSDSTGSTDTQYF	TGTGCCAGCAGTGACTCGACAGGGAGCACAGATACGCAGTATTTT
TRBV2	-	-	TRBJ2-7	CASSEQGYEQYF	TGTGCCAGCAGTGAACAGGGCTACGAGCAGTACTTC
TRBV28	-	-	TRBJ1-6	CASSPQAGNSPLHF	TGTGCCAGCAGTCCCCAGGCAGGCAATTCACCCCTCCACTTT
TRBV4-2	-	few	TRBJ2-3	CASSQDIRNSMFDTQYF	TGTGCCAGCAGCCAAGATATCCGGAATAGCATGTTTGATACGCAGTATTTT
TRBV15	-	-	TRBJ2-1	CATTNGDSYNEQFF	TGTGCCACCACAAACGGGGACTCCTACAATGAGCAGTTCTTC
TRBV11-2	-	-	TRBJ2-1	CASSLVVLYNEQFF	TGTGCCAGCAGCTTAGTGGTTCTATACAATGAGCAGTTCTTC
TRBV3-1/TRBV3-2	-	-	TRBJ1-3	CASSQLPGQSSGNTIYF	TGTGCCAGCAGCCAGTTACCGGGACAAAGCTCTGGAAACACCATATATTTT
TRBV6-5	-	-	TRBJ1-3	CASSSFSRGGNTIYF	TGTGCCAGCAGTTCATTTTCCAGGGGTGGAAACACCATATATTTT
TRBV27	-	once	TRBJ2-1	CASRGTAPGTYNEQFF	TGTGCCAGCAGAGGTACCGCCCCAGGGACCTACAATGAGCAGTTCTTC
TRBV19	-	-	TRBJ2-5	CASSIVRQETQYF	TGTGCCAGTAGTATAGTCCGTCAAGAGACCCAGTACTTC